This entry lists 3 T cell receptor beta chains sequenced from one sample in a study of blood T cell repertoires in COVID-19. Sequencing used immunoSEQ multiplex PCR; TCRdb keeps in-frame clones, though not all of them. The sample yields 20,000 to 25,000 clones, about nine tenths seen once. The material sequenced was peripheral blood. These receptor sequences come from a woman aged 70-85 years with active COVID-19.

J is TRBJ2-3 and V is TRBV7-2; 7 bases agree with TRBD1. With 3 bases clipped from V and 4 bases from J, the junction kept 13 bases outside the gene matches. CDR3 length equals 17 residues. Per the germline V gene, CDR1 is SGHTA and CDR2 is FQGNSA. CDR3 in DNA: TGTGCCAGCAGCTTGCGCCTAACCGGGACAGTGGCAGATACGCAGTATTTT. The encoded protein is CASSLRLTGTVADTQYF.

V usage is TRBV19 and J usage is TRBJ2-4; D is possibly TRBD1 (6 bases). Germline-derived CDR1 and CDR2 are LNHDA and SQIVND (reference sequence). The CDR3 consists of 16 residues. V gave up 4 bases and J gave up 0 bases, with 13 bases separating them. CDR3 nucleotide sequence: TGTGCCAGTAGTAAGGTCGACAGGCTAGCCAAAAACATTCAGTACTTC. Its translation: CASSKVDRLAKNIQYF.

This clone occurred once. This sequence joins TRBV6-5 and TRBJ2-1; 9 nucleotides agree with TRBD1. V shed 9 bases and J 7 bases; nucleotides not matched to a gene: 4. Per the germline V gene, CDR1 is MNHEY and CDR2 is SVGAGI. CDR3 length equals 12 residues. CDR3 coding DNA: TGTGCCAGTGGGACAGGGTGGAATGAGCAGTTCTTC. This sequence encodes CASGTGWNEQFF.